Below are 20 T cell receptor beta chains sequenced from a single sample in a study of response to subunit inactivated influenza vaccine. TCRdb processed the RT-PCR reads anew with MiXCR; each CDR3 protein has one entry. The sample has 500,000 to 550,000 distinct CDR3 sequences; approximately 20% are singletons. The same data also went into a second study, on T cells expressing NK-cell markers. As that report states: With UMIs, 5'RACE template switching was used to make TCR beta cDNA.

The input for sequencing was CD4+ T cells sorted from PBMCs, taken 11 to 12 days after vaccination. These receptors came from a man aged 50 or older who received an inactivated influenza vaccine.

This clonotype was observed a few times. The gene calls are TRBV15 and TRBJ1-5, with unresolved D. There are 15 residues in the CDR3. CDR1 and CDR2 (germline): LNHNV, YYDKDF (reference sequence). With 0 bases removed from V and 3 bases from J, the gap between germline ends came to 9 bases. The CDR3 spells CATSRDPSPNQPQHF. The CDR3 nucleotides are TGTGCCACCAGCAGAGACCCTAGCCCCAATCAGCCCCAGCATTTT. The full variable domain, in which reference TRBV15 and TRBJ1-5 provide the parts outside the CDR3, is DAMVIQNPRYQVTQFGKPVTLSCSQTLNHNVMYWYQQKSSQAPKLLFHYYDKDFNNEADTPDNFQSRRPNTSFCFLDIRSPGLGDTAMYLCATSRDPSPNQPQHFGDGTRLSIL.

This chain uses TRBV6-1 with TRBJ1-5, with D perhaps TRBD1 (5 bases). Germline loops: CDR1 MNHNS, CDR2 SASEGT. The V end was cut by 5 bases, the J end by 4 bases, with 12 bases between. The CDR3 has 14 amino acids. The CDR3 DNA sequence: TGTGCCAGCAGTCTCCGGGGCCAAAATCAGCCCCAGCATTTT. Protein product: CASSLRGQNQPQHF.

The J gene is TRBJ2-3, the V gene TRBV12-3 or TRBV12-4; the D is unclear. The V gene lost 0 bases and the J gene lost 7 bases, with 8 bases spanning the gap. The CDR3 sequence is 13 residues long. The CDR3: CASSLAWGNTQYF. The CDR3 coding sequence is TGTGCCAGCAGTTTAGCGTGGGGAAATACGCAGTATTTT.

A few counts support this clonotype. The chain recombines TRBV7-2 with TRBJ2-1; either TRBD1 or TRBD2 may fit D (5 bases each). There are 14 residues in the CDR3. Germline V CDR1 and CDR2: SGHTA, FQGNSA. V was pared by 6 bases and J by 0 bases, with 9 bases between. The CDR3 sequence: CASRGESSYNEQFF. CDR3 bases: TGTGCCAGCAGGGGGGAGAGCTCCTACAATGAGCAGTTCTTC.

This clonotype was counted at least ten times. The gene calls are TRBV29-1 and TRBJ2-2; 8 bases are shared with TRBD1. Germline values: CDR1 SQVTM, CDR2 ANQGSEA. This CDR3 contains 14 residues. V was pared by 4 bases and J by 3 bases, with 4 bases of the junction left unmatched. This chain's CDR3 is CSVGQGLDTGELFF. The CDR3 DNA follows: TGCAGCGTTGGACAGGGGTTGGACACCGGGGAGCTGTTTTTT.

Details on this clonotype: One junction end disagrees with the germline gene, perhaps due to a read error. The chain uses TRBV7-7 and TRBJ2-7, with D perhaps matching TRBD1 (6 bases). The CDR3 is 13 amino acids. Germline CDR1 is SSHAT and CDR2 is FNYEAQ (reference sequence). This chain's CDR3 is CASSLDWGLEQYF. The CDR3 coding sequence is TGTGCTAGCAGCTTAGACTGGGGGCTCGAGCAGTACTTC.

This clonotype was seen a handful of times. The chain uses TRBV10-3 and TRBJ1-2; no clear D gene. Germline V CDR1 and CDR2: ENHRY, SYGVKD. The CDR3 consists of 15 residues. V gave up 3 bases and J gave up 0 bases, with 11 bases separating them. This CDR3 is CAISDDGVTNYGYTF. CDR3 sequence (DNA): TGTGCCATCAGTGACGACGGGGTTACTAACTATGGCTACACCTTC.

This clonotype was observed a few times. The rearrangement links TRBV28 to TRBJ2-7; 8 bases are shared with TRBD1. This CDR3 has 14 amino acids. Germline CDR1 is MDHEN and CDR2 is SYDVKM. V shed 5 bases and J 7 bases; nucleotides not matched to a gene: 10. CDR3 amino acids: CASSGQDRVKEQYF. The CDR3 coding sequence is TGTGCCAGCAGTGGGCAGGACAGGGTGAAAGAGCAGTACTTC.

This clonotype was detected a few times. This rearrangement joins TRBV20-1 to TRBJ1-5; 9 bases align to TRBD1. The CDR3 has 18 amino acids. Trimming at V came to 5 bases and at J to 0 bases, leaving 14 bases not matched to a gene. Germline values: CDR1 DFQATT, CDR2 SNEGSKA (reference sequence). The CDR3 DNA reads as TGCAGTGCTCTCGATTTTACCGGGACAGGGAATAGCAATCAGCCCCAGCATTTT. As protein: CSALDFTGTGNSNQPQHF.

This clonotype was seen a few times. The chain uses TRBV5-1 and TRBJ1-4; no clear D gene. CDR3 size: 14 residues. Trimming left V 3 bases short and J 4 bases short, with 10 bases between. Germline CDR1 SGHRS, CDR2 YFSETQ. CDR3 sequence (DNA): TGCGCCAGCAGCTCCAGCCCAGTTAATGAAAAACTGTTTTTT. It yields the protein CASSSSPVNEKLFF. The full variable domain, completed using reference TRBV5-1 and TRBJ1-4, is KAGVTQTPRYLIKTRGQQVTLSCSPISGHRSVSWYQQTPGQGLQFLFEYFSETQRNKGNFPGRFSGRQFSNSRSEMNVSTLELGDSALYLCASSSSPVNEKLFFGSGTQLSVL.

The chain carries TRBV27 and TRBJ2-1; maybe TRBD2 (6 bases). The CDR3 spans 14 residues. The V gene's germline CDR1 is MNHEY and CDR2 SMNVEV (reference sequence). The V gene lost 8 bases and the J gene lost 8 bases, with 19 bases spanning the gap. CDR3 loop: CASRTQKIADEQFF. In DNA, the CDR3 is TGTGCCAGCCGAACACAGAAGATAGCGGATGAGCAGTTCTTC.

The chain links TRBV29-1 to TRBJ1-2; TRBD1 is a possible D gene (5 bases). V was trimmed by 1 base and J by 5 bases, leaving 11 bases between them. In germline, CDR1 is SQVTM, CDR2 ANQGSEA. This CDR3 has 13 amino acids. The CDR3, as DNA: TGCAGCGTTGAAGTAATGGGGGGTTATGGCTACACCTTC. Translation: CSVEVMGGYGYTF.

The genes are TRBV3-1 and TRBJ2-2, with D perhaps TRBD1 (5 bases). The CDR3 length is 15 residues. V was pared by 6 bases and J by 4 bases, with 15 bases between. Germline-derived CDR1 and CDR2 are LGHDT and YNNKEL (reference sequence). The CDR3 sequence is CASRRTRFPTGELFF. In DNA form, the CDR3 reads TGTGCCAGCAGGCGGACACGGTTCCCCACCGGGGAGCTGTTTTTT. Drawing the rest from reference TRBV3-1 and TRBJ2-2, the complete variable domain is DTAVSQTPKYLVTQMGNDKSIKCEQNLGHDTMYWYKQDSKKFLKIMFSYNNKELIINETVPNRFSPKSPDKAHLNLHINSLELGDSAVYFCASRRTRFPTGELFFGEGSRLTVL.

This rearrangement joins TRBV5-1 to TRBJ2-5; perhaps TRBD2 as D (5 bases). With 0 bases removed from V and 5 bases from J, the gap between germline ends came to 11 bases. CDR3 length equals 14 residues. CDR1 and CDR2 (germline): SGHRS, YFSETQ. CDR3 amino acids: CASSLASSPETQYF. The CDR3 DNA is TGCGCCAGCAGCTTGGCGTCTAGCCCGGAGACCCAGTACTTC.

The CDR3 nucleotides are TGCGCCAGCAGCGGGGGACAGAACACTGAAGCTTTCTTT. It is translated as CASSGGQNTEAFF. The chain is built from TRBV5-1 and TRBJ1-1; TRBD1 might be the D (6 bases). In germline, CDR1 is SGHRS, CDR2 YFSETQ. This CDR3 has 13 residues. V was trimmed by 4 bases and J by 1 base, leaving 8 bases between them.

This clonotype was counted only a few times. This chain links TRBV5-6 with TRBJ2-5; weak D call: TRBD2 (6 bases). Germline V lookup: CDR1 SGHDT, CDR2 YYEEEE. Deletions cut 0 bases from V and 4 bases from J, with 13 bases between. The CDR3 is 15 residues long. The CDR3 DNA follows: TGTGCCAGCAGCTTGGAGGTTCACGGGGGAGAGACCCAGTACTTC. Protein: CASSLEVHGGETQYF.

This clonotype was observed a few times. V is TRBV20-1 and J is TRBJ2-5; D not resolved. Trimming cost V 3 bases and J 4 bases, with 15 bases left between them. Germline CDR1 and CDR2: DFQATT and SNEGSKA (reference sequence). CDR3 length: 14 residues. CDR3 in DNA: TGCAGTGCTAGTAGGACGGACCGCGCAGAGACCCAGTACTTC. Its translation is CSASRTDRAETQYF.

This clonotype was seen a handful of times. J is TRBJ2-2 and V is TRBV7-6, with a weak D call TRBD1 (6 bases). Per germline, CDR1 SGHVS and CDR2 FNYEAQ. This CDR3 region has 16 residues. Trimming took off 2 bases at V and 4 bases at J, with 14 bases between the two ends. The CDR3 bases are TGTGCCAGCAGCTTAAACCGGGACACAACCACCGGGGAGCTGTTTTTT. Amino acids: CASSLNRDTTTGELFF.

The chain combines TRBV15 with TRBJ2-3; 9 nucleotides line up with TRBD1. J gave up 2 bases and V 2 bases, and 5 bases lay outside the gene matches. Germline values: CDR1 LNHNV, CDR2 YYDKDF (reference sequence). This CDR3 comprises 16 residues. CDR3 in DNA: TGTGCCACCAGCAGAAACCGGGACAGGGCCACAGATACGCAGTATTTT. It translates to CATSRNRDRATDTQYF.

The chain recombines TRBV6-2 or TRBV6-3 with TRBJ2-3; weak D call: TRBD1 (6 bases). This CDR3 region has 11 residues. The germline V and J ends were trimmed by 4 bases and 11 bases, with 10 bases remaining between them. From germline, CDR1 is MNHEY and CDR2 SVGEGT. The DNA of the CDR3 is TGTGCCAGCAGTTTACAGGGTATGCAGTATTTT. Protein: CASSLQGMQYF.